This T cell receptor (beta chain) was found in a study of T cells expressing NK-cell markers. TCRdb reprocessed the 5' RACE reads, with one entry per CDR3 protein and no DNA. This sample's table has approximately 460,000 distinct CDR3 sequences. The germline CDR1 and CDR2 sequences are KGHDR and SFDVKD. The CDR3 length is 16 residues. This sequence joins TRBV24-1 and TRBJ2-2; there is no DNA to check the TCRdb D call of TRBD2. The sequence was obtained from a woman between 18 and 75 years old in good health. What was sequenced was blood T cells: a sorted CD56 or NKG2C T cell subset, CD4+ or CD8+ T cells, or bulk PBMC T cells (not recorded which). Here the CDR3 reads CATSDPSGANTGELFF.